These 2 T cell receptor beta chains were all obtained from the same sample, sequenced in a study of T cell repertoires in aging, cancer and after chemotherapy. Amplification of TCR beta used genomic DNA extracted from peripheral blood. Rearranged V-D-J TRB sequences were amplified with a mixed TRB-A/B primer pool. TCRdb called the multiplex PCR reads again in MiXCR, with one record for every CDR3 protein. Altogether some 9,700 distinct CDR3 sequences are present, approximately 33% being singletons, with the ten largest covering approximately 3%. The sequenced sample consisted of blood. Every receptor here comes from a human donor in good health.

This clonotype ranks as medium-sized. V gene TRBV30 combines with J gene TRBJ2-2; tentatively, D is TRBD1 or TRBD2 (5 bases each). The germline V gene has CDR1 GTSNPN and CDR2 SVGIG (reference sequence). CDR3 length: 15 amino acids. Between the trimmed V and J ends, which lost 3 bases and 0 bases, there was a span of 11 bases. In DNA form, the CDR3 reads TGTGCCTGGAGGGGACCTGGTTCGAACACCGGGGAGCTGTTTTTT. Translated, it gives CAWRGPGSNTGELFF.

V gene TRBV5-5 combines with J gene TRBJ2-7; D ambiguous. This CDR3 is 13 amino acids long. Trimming removed 0 bases at V and 2 bases at J, with 6 bases between. CDR1 and CDR2 from the germline V gene are SGHKS and YYEKEE (reference sequence). DNA for the CDR3: TGTGCCAGCAGCTTGGTTGCAACCTACGAGCAGTACTTC. Its protein is CASSLVATYEQYF.